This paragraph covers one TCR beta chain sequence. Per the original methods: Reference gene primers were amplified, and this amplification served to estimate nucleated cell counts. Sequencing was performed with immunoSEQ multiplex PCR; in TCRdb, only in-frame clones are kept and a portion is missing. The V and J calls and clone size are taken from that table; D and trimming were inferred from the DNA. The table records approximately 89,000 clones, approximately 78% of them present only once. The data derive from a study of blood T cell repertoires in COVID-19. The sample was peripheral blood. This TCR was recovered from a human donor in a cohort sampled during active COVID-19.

CDR3 bases: TGTGCCAGCAGCTCTCCTGCGGGGGTGGAGGAGCTGTTTTTT. The encoded protein is CASSSPAGVEELFF. V gene TRBV7-9 combines with J gene TRBJ2-2, with 7 bases fitting TRBD2. The CDR3 totals 14 residues. Trimming took 4 bases from V and 10 from J; bases not matched to a gene: 9. Germline CDR1 and CDR2: SEHNR and FQNEAQ (reference sequence).